The 22 T cell receptor beta chains listed next were all sequenced from one sample in a study of T cells in Graves' hyperthyroidism and ophthalmopathy. Template material for amplifying TCR beta CDR3 regions consisted of RNA transcripts. In the first-round RT-PCR of the TCR CDR3, the HTBI primer set was used. TCRdb analysed the multiplex PCR reads with MiXCR anew, one entry per CDR3 protein. The sample has about 250,000 distinct CDR3 sequences, roughly a quarter seen once; the top ten hold approximately 35%. The specimen was blood. Receptors were obtained from a middle-aged woman with Graves' ophthalmopathy.

Concerning this clonotype itself: One end of the junction fails to match germline, which may point to a read error. This chain joins TRBV7-2 and TRBJ2-5; D not certain. The CDR3 consists of 14 residues. The germline V gene has CDR1 SGHTA and CDR2 FQGNSA. This CDR3 is CASSLYGPQETPYF. The CDR3 nucleotides are TGTGCCAGCAGCTTATATGGACCCCAAGAGACCCCGTACTTC.

This chain joins TRBV15 and TRBJ1-2, with unresolved D. Per germline, CDR1 LNHNV and CDR2 YYDKDF (reference sequence). Trimming stripped 8 bases from V and 6 bases from J, with 22 bases between. This CDR3 is 15 amino acids long. The CDR3 reads CATAGFDTAVDGYTF. The CDR3 DNA reads as TGTGCCACCGCCGGGTTCGACACCGCGGTGGATGGCTACACCTTC.

The rearrangement joins TRBV6-5 to TRBJ2-7, with D possibly TRBD1 on 5 matching bases. The CDR3 is 14 amino acids. Germline V lookup: CDR1 MNHEY, CDR2 SVGAGI. V lost 0 bases and J 1 base, leaving 7 bases between the germline ends. Written as DNA, the CDR3 is TGTGCCAGCAGTTACTCTCCAGGGTCCTACGAGCAGTACTTC. Protein product: CASSYSPGSYEQYF.

The sample holds a few counts of this clonotype. The chain carries TRBV12-3 or TRBV12-4 and TRBJ2-5; D is unresolved. Trimming took 3 bases from V and 2 from J, leaving 7 bases between them. The CDR3 runs 13 residues. In DNA, the CDR3 is TGTGCCAGCAGTTTTACCCAGCAAGAGACCCAGTACTTC. As protein: CASSFTQQETQYF.

This clonotype was detected a few times. This chain joins TRBV6-2 or TRBV6-3 and TRBJ2-5, with TRBD2 matching over 7 bases. J gave up 7 bases and V 6 bases, and 5 bases lay outside the gene matches. The CDR3 runs 12 residues. Looked up from germline, CDR1 is MNHEY and CDR2 is SVGEGT. The CDR3 here is CASRSQRGTQYF. Written as DNA, the CDR3 is TGTGCCAGCAGGAGCCAGCGGGGGACCCAGTACTTC.

This clonotype was seen at least ten times. The CDR3 region has the DNA TGCAGTGCTAGAGATGGATTCGGGAACACTGAAGCTTTCTTT. Amino acid sequence: CSARDGFGNTEAFF. This chain connects TRBV20-1 to TRBJ1-1, with unresolved D. V gave up 0 bases and J gave up 1 base, with 9 bases separating them. Germline CDR1 is DFQATT and CDR2 is SNEGSKA (reference sequence). The CDR3 is 14 residues long.

This clonotype was recorded many times. The J gene is TRBJ1-2, the V gene TRBV28, with TRBD1 identical over 7 bases. Trimming at V came to 7 bases and at J to 1 base, leaving 6 bases not matched to a gene. Germline CDR1 is MDHEN and CDR2 is SYDVKM. This CDR3 has 14 residues. CDR3 sequence reads: CASKRQGINYGYTF. CDR3 bases: TGTGCCAGCAAAAGACAGGGAATTAACTATGGCTACACCTTC.

This clonotype was seen ten or more times. The gene calls are TRBV29-1 and TRBJ2-2; 7 nucleotides agree with TRBD1. This CDR3 has 14 residues. CDR1 and CDR2 (germline): SQVTM, ANQGSEA. V lost 6 bases to trimming and J lost 0 bases; unmatched junction nucleotides: 4. The CDR3 reads CSVSDRTNTGELFF. Here the CDR3 DNA reads TGCAGCGTCTCGGACAGGACGAACACCGGGGAGCTGTTTTTT.

This clonotype has at least ten counts. This chain uses TRBV28 with TRBJ2-5; no definite D call. The V end was cut by 3 bases, the J end by 4 bases, with 36 bases between. The length of the CDR3 is 22 residues. Germline V gives CDR1 MDHEN, CDR2 SYDVKM. CDR3 sequence (DNA): TGTGCCAGCAGTTTTCGGCAGGTCGGGTGGGATACTAAGCGCAACCGGCGAGAGACCCAGTACTTC. This translates into CASSFRQVGWDTKRNRRETQYF.

The V call is TRBV6-1, the J call TRBJ2-7; tentatively, D is TRBD1 (6 bases). The CDR3 contains 12 residues. The germline V gene has CDR1 MNHNS and CDR2 SASEGT. The CDR3 DNA reads TGTGCAACTCAGGGGCCGTCCTACGAGCAGTACTTC. Protein sequence: CATQGPSYEQYF.

V is TRBV10-3 and J is TRBJ1-5; 7 bases align to TRBD1. V was pared by 2 bases and J by 2 bases, with 3 bases of the junction left unmatched. CDR3 length: 15 residues. Germline-derived CDR1 and CDR2 are ENHRY and SYGVKD. The CDR3 nucleotides read TGTGCCATCAGTGAGGGCCAGGGGGGCAATCAGCCCCAGCATTTT. Translating it yields CAISEGQGGNQPQHF.

The chain recombines TRBV19 with TRBJ2-5, with 9 nucleotides matching TRBD1. CDR1 and CDR2 (germline): LNHDA, SQIVND (reference sequence). V shed 5 bases, J shed 0 bases, and the junction held 7 bases outside the gene matches. The CDR3 contains 16 residues. The CDR3 sequence is CASSAPGQGHQETQYF. DNA for the CDR3: TGTGCCAGTAGTGCGCCGGGACAGGGACACCAAGAGACCCAGTACTTC.

The chain links TRBV28 to TRBJ1-2; D unresolved. V shed 7 bases and J shed 2 bases, with 11 bases lying between them. Germline lookup yields CDR1 MDHEN and CDR2 SYDVKM. This CDR3 is built from 13 residues. The CDR3 DNA reads as TGTGCCAGCAAGAACAGCGGGAACTATGGCTACACCTTC. This encodes CASKNSGNYGYTF.

This clonotype was observed at least ten times. CDR3 DNA: TGTGCCAGCAGCTTTTCACAGGGGTATCAACAGCCCCAGCATTTT. It yields the protein CASSFSQGYQQPQHF. The chain recombines TRBV7-8 with TRBJ1-5; 7 nucleotides line up with TRBD1. This CDR3 has 15 amino acids. Germline CDR1 SGHVS, CDR2 FQNEAQ. Trimming cost V 3 bases and J 7 bases; bases outside gene matches: 9.

This clonotype occurred many times. The chain couples TRBV2 to TRBJ2-7; the match to TRBD1 covers 10 bases. Germline values: CDR1 SNHLY, CDR2 FYNNEI. V gave up 8 bases and J gave up 2 bases; unmatched junction bases: 6. CDR3 length equals 14 residues. The CDR3 sequence is CASGSGTGAYEQYF. Here the CDR3 DNA reads TGTGCCAGCGGCTCCGGGACAGGGGCCTACGAGCAGTACTTC.

The table lists this clonotype with many counts. The V and J genes are TRBV18 and TRBJ2-7, with a weak D call TRBD1 (5 bases). The CDR3 spans 13 residues. The V end was cut by 1 base, the J end by 6 bases, with 10 bases between. Germline CDR1 KGHSH, CDR2 LQKENI. DNA of the CDR3: TGTGCCAGCTCACCACTAATAGGGGCCGAGCAGTACTTC. Protein: CASSPLIGAEQYF.

At least ten counts were recorded for this clonotype. The rearrangement joins TRBV11-1 to TRBJ2-7; 7 bases fit TRBD2. CDR3 size: 18 residues. V lost 5 bases and J lost 2; bases outside the gene matches: 18. CDR1 SGHAT and CDR2 FQDESV come from the germline V gene (reference sequence). The CDR3 loop is CASSRQREVAGHTYEQYF. The CDR3 region has the DNA TGTGCCAGCAGCCGACAGCGGGAAGTAGCGGGCCATACCTACGAGCAGTACTTC.

At least ten counts were recorded for this clonotype. Here the CDR3 reads CSARVNFANTGELFF. The CDR3 DNA reads TGCAGTGCTAGGGTTAACTTCGCGAACACCGGGGAGCTGTTTTTT. The chain employs TRBV20-1 and TRBJ2-2; D is uncertain. The germline CDR1 and CDR2 sequences are DFQATT and SNEGSKA (reference sequence). The CDR3 has 15 amino acids. V gave up 3 bases and J gave up 0 bases, with 11 bases separating them.

With respect to this clonotype: An end of the junction differs from the germline gene, which may be a read error. The chain couples TRBV24-1 to TRBJ2-5; tentatively, D is TRBD2 (7 bases). The CDR3 contains 15 residues. Germline V gives CDR1 KGHDR, CDR2 SFDVKD. CDR3: CASSLGRGDRETQYF. CDR3 nucleotides: TGTGCCAGCAGTTTGGGGAGGGGGGATAGGGAGACCCAGTACTTC.

With regard to this clonotype: A much more abundant neighbour one base away suggests this may be a read error. The chain recombines TRBV27 with TRBJ1-6; D might be TRBD1 (5 bases). The germline gives CDR1 MNHEY, CDR2 SMNVEV (reference sequence). Trimming took 5 bases from V and 9 from J, leaving 11 bases between them. The CDR3 loop spans 13 amino acids. The CDR3 nucleotides read TGTGCCAGCAGTGATCACAGGTTTTCACCCCTCCACTTT. Its protein is CASSDHRFSPLHF.

This clonotype was seen at least ten times. The J gene is TRBJ1-1, the V gene TRBV7-9; no firm D call. The CDR3 has 11 amino acids. The germline V and J ends were trimmed by 1 base and 8 bases, with 5 bases remaining between them. The V gene's germline CDR1 is SEHNR and CDR2 FQNEAQ (reference sequence). The CDR3: CASSLVKEAFF. DNA of the CDR3: TGTGCCAGCAGCTTAGTTAAAGAAGCTTTCTTT.

The chain recombines TRBV11-2 with TRBJ2-7; 7 bases fit TRBD1. Germline assignment: CDR1 SGHAT and CDR2 FQNNGV. With V trimmed by 0 bases and J by 3 bases, 5 bases remained unmatched. The CDR3 extends over 15 amino acids. The CDR3 protein is CASSLDPAGGYEQYF. CDR3 nucleotide sequence: TGTGCCAGCAGCTTAGATCCGGCAGGGGGCTACGAGCAGTACTTC.